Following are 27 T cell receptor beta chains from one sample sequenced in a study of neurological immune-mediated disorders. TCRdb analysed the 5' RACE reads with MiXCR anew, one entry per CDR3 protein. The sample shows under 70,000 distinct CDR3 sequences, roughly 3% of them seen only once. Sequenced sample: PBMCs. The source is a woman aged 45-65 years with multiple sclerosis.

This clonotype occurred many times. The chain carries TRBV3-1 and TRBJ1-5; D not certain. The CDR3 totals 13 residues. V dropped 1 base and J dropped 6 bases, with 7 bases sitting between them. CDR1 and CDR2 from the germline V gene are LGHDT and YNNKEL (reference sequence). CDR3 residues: CASSQADLQPQHF. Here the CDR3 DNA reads TGTGCCAGCAGCCAAGCCGACCTTCAGCCCCAGCATTTT.

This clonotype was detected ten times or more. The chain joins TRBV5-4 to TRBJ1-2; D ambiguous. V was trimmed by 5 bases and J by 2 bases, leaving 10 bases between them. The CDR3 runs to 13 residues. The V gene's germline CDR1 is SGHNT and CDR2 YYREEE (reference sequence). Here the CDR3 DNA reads TGTGCCAGCAGTGGTAGCCGGAACTATGGCTACACCTTC. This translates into CASSGSRNYGYTF.

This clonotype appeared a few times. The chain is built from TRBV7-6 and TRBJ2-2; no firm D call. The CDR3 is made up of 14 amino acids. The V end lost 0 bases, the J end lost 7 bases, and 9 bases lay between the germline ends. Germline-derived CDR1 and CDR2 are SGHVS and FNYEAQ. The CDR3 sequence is CASSLAAGNGELFF. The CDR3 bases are TGTGCCAGCAGCTTAGCCGCCGGTAACGGGGAGCTGTTTTTT. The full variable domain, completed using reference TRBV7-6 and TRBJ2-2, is GAGVSQSPRYKVTKRGQDVALRCDPISGHVSLYWYRQALGQGPEFLTYFNYEAQQDKSGLPNDRFSAERPEGSISTLTIQRTEQRDSAMYRCASSLAAGNGELFFGEGSRLTVL.

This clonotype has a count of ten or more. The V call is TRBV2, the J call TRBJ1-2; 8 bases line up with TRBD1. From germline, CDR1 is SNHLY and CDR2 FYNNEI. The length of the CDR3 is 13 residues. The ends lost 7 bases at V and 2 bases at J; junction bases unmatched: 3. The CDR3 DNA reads TGTGCCAGCACCGGGGACAGGAACTATGGCTACACCTTC. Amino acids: CASTGDRNYGYTF.

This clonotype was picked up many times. As DNA, the CDR3 is TGTGCCAGCAGCTTAGGGACACACTACGAGCAGTACGTC. Translating it yields CASSLGTHYEQYV. This chain connects TRBV7-9 to TRBJ2-7; tentatively, D is TRBD1 (5 bases). V was cut by 1 base and J by 3 bases, with 7 bases left in between. Germline CDR1 SEHNR, CDR2 FQNEAQ (reference sequence). This CDR3 spans 13 amino acids.

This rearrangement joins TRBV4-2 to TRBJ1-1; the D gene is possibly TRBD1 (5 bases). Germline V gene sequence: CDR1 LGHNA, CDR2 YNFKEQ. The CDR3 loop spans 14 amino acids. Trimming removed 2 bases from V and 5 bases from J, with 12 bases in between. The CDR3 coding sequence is TGTGCCAGCAGCCAATACCAGGGTGAGACTGAAGCTTTCTTT. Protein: CASSQYQGETEAFF.

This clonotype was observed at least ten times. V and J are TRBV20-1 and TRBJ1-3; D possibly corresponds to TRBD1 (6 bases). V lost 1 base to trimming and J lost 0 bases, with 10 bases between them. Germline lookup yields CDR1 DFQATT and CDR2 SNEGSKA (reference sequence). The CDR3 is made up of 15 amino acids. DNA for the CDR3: TGCAGTGCTAGAGGGGGGACAAACTCTGGAAACACCATATATTTT. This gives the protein CSARGGTNSGNTIYF.

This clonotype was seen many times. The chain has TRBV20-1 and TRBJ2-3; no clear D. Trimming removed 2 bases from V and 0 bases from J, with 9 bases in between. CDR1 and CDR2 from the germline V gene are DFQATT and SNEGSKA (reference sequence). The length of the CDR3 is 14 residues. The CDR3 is CSARSPSSTDTQYF. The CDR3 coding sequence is TGCAGTGCTAGATCACCATCTAGCACAGATACGCAGTATTTT.

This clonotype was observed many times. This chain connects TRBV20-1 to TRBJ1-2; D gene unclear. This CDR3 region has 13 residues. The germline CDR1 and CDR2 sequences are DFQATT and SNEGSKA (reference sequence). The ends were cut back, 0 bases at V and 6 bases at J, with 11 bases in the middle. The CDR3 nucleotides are TGCAGTGCTAGAGATCCCTCGTTCCATGGCTACACCTTC. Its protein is CSARDPSFHGYTF.

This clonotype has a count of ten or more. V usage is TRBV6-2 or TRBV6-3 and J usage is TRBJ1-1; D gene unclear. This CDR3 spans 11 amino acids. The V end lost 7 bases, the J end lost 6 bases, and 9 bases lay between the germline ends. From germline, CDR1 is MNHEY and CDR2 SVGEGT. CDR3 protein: CASIRGAEAFF. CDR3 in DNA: TGTGCCAGCATTCGGGGAGCTGAAGCTTTCTTT.

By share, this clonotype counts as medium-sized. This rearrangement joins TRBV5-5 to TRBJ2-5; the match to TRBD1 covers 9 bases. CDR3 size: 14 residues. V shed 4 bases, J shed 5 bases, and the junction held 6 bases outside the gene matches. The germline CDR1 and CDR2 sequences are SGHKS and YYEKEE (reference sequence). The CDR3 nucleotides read TGTGCCAGCAGCGAAGGACAGGGGACGGAGACCCAGTACTTC. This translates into CASSEGQGTETQYF.

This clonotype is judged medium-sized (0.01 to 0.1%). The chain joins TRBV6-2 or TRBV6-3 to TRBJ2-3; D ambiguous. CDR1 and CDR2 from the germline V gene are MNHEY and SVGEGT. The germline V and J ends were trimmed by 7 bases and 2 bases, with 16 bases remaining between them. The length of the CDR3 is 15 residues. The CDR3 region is CASNHRWAVTDTQYF. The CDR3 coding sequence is TGTGCCAGCAACCATAGGTGGGCCGTCACAGATACGCAGTATTTT.

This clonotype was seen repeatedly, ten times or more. This CDR3 is CASSPVGTSTDTQYF. CDR3 bases: TGTGCCAGCAGTCCAGTGGGGACTAGCACAGATACGCAGTATTTT. The chain has TRBV28 and TRBJ2-3; perhaps TRBD2 as D (6 bases). V dropped 5 bases and J dropped 0 bases, with 12 bases sitting between them. This CDR3 region has 15 residues. Per germline, CDR1 MDHEN and CDR2 SYDVKM.

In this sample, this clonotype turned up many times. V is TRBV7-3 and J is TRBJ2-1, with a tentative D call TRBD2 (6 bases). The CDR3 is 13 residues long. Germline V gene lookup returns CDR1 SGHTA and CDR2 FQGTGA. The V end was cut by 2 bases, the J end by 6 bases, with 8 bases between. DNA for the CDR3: TGTGCCAGCAGCTTACTGCGGGGCAATGAGCAGTTCTTC. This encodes CASSLLRGNEQFF.

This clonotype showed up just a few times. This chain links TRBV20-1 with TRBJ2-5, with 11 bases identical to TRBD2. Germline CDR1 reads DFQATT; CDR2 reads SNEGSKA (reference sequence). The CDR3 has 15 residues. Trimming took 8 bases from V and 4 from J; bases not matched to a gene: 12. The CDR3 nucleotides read TGCAGTTTACCCCCTAGCGGGAGGTCTCGAGAGACCCAGTACTTC. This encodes CSLPPSGRSRETQYF.

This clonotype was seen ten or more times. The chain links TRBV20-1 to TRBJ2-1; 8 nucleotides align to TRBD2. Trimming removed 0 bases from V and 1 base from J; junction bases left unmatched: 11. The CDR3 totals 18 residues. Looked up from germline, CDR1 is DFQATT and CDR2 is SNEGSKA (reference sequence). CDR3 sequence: CSARDLDGSGDSYNEQFF. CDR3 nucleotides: TGCAGTGCTAGAGATTTGGATGGTAGCGGGGATTCCTACAATGAGCAGTTCTTC.

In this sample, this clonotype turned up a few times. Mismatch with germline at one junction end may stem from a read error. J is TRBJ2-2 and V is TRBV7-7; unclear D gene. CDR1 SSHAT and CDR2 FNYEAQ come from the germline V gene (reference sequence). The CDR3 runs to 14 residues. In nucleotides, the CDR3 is TGTGCTAGCAGCTTTCGGGCCAGCACCGGGGAGCTGTTTTTT. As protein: CASSFRASTGELFF.

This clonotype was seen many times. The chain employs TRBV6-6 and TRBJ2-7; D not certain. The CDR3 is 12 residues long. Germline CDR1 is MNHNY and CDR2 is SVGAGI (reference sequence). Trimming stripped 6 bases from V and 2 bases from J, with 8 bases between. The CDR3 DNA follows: TGTGCCAGCAGCGTTCCCCCCTACGAGCAGTACTTC. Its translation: CASSVPPYEQYF.

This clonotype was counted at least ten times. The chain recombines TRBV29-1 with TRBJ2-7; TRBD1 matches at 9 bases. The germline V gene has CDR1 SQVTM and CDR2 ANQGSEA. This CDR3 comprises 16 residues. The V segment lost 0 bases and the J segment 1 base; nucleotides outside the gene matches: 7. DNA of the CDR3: TGCAGCGTTGAAGATTACAGGGGGCGCGGGTCCTACGAGCAGTACGTC. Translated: CSVEDYRGRGSYEQYV.

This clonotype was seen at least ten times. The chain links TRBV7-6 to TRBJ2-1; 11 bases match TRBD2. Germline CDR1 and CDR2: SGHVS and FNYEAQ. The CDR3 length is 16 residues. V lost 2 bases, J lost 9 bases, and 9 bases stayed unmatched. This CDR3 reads CASSLIAGGPGSEQFF. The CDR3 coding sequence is TGTGCCAGCAGCTTAATAGCGGGGGGGCCGGGAAGTGAGCAGTTCTTC.

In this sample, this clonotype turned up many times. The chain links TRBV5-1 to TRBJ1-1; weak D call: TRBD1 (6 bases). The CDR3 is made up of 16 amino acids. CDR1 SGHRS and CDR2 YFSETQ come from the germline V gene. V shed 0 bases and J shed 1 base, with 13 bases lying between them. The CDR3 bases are TGCGCCAGCAGCTTGGACAGGGCCGGGGGGAACACTGAAGCTTTCTTT. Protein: CASSLDRAGGNTEAFF.

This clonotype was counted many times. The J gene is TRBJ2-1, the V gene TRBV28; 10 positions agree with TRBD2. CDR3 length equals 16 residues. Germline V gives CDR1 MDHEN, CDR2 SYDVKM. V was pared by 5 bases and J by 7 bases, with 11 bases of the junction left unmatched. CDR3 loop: CASSPRGAGGRNEQFF. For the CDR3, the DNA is TGTGCCAGCAGTCCCAGGGGAGCGGGAGGGAGAAATGAGCAGTTCTTC.

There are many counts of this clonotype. In DNA, the CDR3 is TGCAGTGCTAGAGATTATAGCAATCAGCCCCAGCATTTT. It encodes CSARDYSNQPQHF. This chain connects TRBV20-1 to TRBJ1-5, with no clear D. Germline CDR1 and CDR2: DFQATT and SNEGSKA (reference sequence). CDR3 size: 13 residues. Trimming stripped 0 bases from V and 0 bases from J, with 3 bases between.

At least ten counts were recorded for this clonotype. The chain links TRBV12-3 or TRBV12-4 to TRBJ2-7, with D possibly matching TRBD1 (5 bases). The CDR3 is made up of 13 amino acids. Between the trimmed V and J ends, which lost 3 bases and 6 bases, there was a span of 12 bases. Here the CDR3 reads CASSFVTAVEQYF. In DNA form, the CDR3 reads TGTGCCAGCAGTTTTGTGACAGCTGTCGAGCAGTACTTC.

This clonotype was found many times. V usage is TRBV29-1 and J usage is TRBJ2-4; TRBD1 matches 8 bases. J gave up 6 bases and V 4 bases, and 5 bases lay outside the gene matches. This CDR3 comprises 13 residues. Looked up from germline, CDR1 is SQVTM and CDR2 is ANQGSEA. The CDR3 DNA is TGCAGCGTTGTGCAACAGGGGGTAAACATTCAGTACTTC. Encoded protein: CSVVQQGVNIQYF. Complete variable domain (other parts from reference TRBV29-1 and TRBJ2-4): SAVISQKPSRDICQRGTSLTIQCQVDSQVTMMFWYRQQPGQSLTLIATANQGSEATYESGFVIDKFPISRPNLTFSTLTVSNMSPEDSSIYLCSVVQQGVNIQYFGAGTRLSVL.

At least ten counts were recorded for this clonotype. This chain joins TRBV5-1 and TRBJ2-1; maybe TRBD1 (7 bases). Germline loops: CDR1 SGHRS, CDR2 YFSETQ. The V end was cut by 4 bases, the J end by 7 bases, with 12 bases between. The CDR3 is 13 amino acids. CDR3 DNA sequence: TGCGCCAGCAGCCCTCCAGGGGGGAATGAGCAGTTCTTC. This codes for CASSPPGGNEQFF.

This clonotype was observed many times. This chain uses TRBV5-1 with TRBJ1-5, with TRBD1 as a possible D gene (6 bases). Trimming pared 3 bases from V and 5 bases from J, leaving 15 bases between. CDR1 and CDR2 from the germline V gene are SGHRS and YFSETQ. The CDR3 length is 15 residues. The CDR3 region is CASSSGPGAHQPQHF. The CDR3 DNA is TGCGCCAGCAGCTCGGGCCCAGGGGCCCATCAGCCCCAGCATTTT.